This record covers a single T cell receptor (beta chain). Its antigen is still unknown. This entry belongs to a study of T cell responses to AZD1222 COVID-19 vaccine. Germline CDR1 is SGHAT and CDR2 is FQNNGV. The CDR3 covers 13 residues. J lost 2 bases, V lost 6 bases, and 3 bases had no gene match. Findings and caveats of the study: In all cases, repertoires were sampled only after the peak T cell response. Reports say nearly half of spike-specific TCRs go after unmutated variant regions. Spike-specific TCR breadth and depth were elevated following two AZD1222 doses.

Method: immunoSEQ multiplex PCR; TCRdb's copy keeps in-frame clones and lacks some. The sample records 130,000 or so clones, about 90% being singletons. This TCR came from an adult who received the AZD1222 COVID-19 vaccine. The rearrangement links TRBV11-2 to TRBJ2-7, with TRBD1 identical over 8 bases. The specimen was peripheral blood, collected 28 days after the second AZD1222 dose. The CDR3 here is CASRTTGAYEQYF. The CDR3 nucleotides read TGTGCCAGCAGAACGACAGGGGCCTACGAGCAGTACTTC.